These 6 T cell receptor beta chains came from one sample sequenced in a study of identical twins. TCRdb independently ran MiXCR on the 5' RACE reads; one entry per CDR3 protein. The sample lists a few hundred thousand distinct CDR3 sequences, 24% occurring once. The sample was also linked to a second study, of T cells expressing NK-cell markers.

What was sequenced was CD4+ T cells sorted from blood. The receptors derive from a woman between 18 and 29 years old in good health.

In this sample, this clonotype turned up a few times. The rearrangement links TRBV20-1 to TRBJ2-3, with 12 bases matching TRBD2. CDR1 and CDR2 (germline): DFQATT, SNEGSKA (reference sequence). The V gene end was trimmed by 6 bases and the J gene end by 2 bases; junction bases not matched to a gene: 6. CDR3 size: 15 residues. The CDR3 loop is CSATGLAGPTDTQYF. In DNA, the CDR3 is TGCAGTGCCACCGGACTAGCGGGGCCCACAGATACGCAGTATTTT.

This clonotype was observed a few times. The chain recombines TRBV7-2 with TRBJ1-6, with unresolved D. V was trimmed by 6 bases and J by 9 bases, leaving 9 bases between them. This CDR3 is 12 amino acids long. The germline V gene encodes CDR1 SGHTA and CDR2 FQGNSA. CDR3 region: CASRVQGSPLHF. CDR3 nucleotide sequence: TGTGCCAGCAGAGTACAAGGTTCACCCCTCCACTTT.

This clonotype showed up just a few times. The rearrangement links TRBV20-1 to TRBJ2-3; 11 nucleotides agree with TRBD2. The trim removed 5 bases at V and 6 bases at J, leaving 16 bases unmatched. The CDR3 length is 17 residues. Germline CDR1 is DFQATT and CDR2 is SNEGSKA (reference sequence). The CDR3: CSAPPTRTSGGRDTQYF. The DNA for the CDR3 is TGCAGTGCTCCCCCCACTAGAACTAGCGGGGGCAGGGATACGCAGTATTTT.

The chain combines TRBV10-3 with TRBJ1-1; 10 bases are shared with TRBD1. Germline trimming cut 3 bases from V and 4 bases from J; bases unmatched to any gene: 5. The germline gives CDR1 ENHRY, CDR2 SYGVKD. This CDR3 region has 15 residues. CDR3 nucleotides: TGTGCCATCAGTGAATCCGACAGGGGGCTCACTGAAGCTTTCTTT. This sequence encodes CAISESDRGLTEAFF.

V gene TRBV20-1 combines with J gene TRBJ1-5; the D is unclear. V shed 5 bases and J shed 0 bases, with 8 bases lying between them. This CDR3 comprises 13 residues. Per germline, CDR1 DFQATT and CDR2 SNEGSKA (reference sequence). Here the CDR3 DNA reads TGCAGTGCTCTAGATTTTAGCAATCAGCCCCAGCATTTT. Translating gives CSALDFSNQPQHF.

In this sample, this clonotype turned up a few times. The V call is TRBV29-1, the J call TRBJ2-5; 8 positions agree with TRBD1. The length of the CDR3 is 15 residues. CDR1 SQVTM and CDR2 ANQGSEA come from the germline V gene. J gave up 3 bases and V 6 bases, and 12 bases lay outside the gene matches. The CDR3 loop reads CSVTGVSTTKETQYF. The CDR3 DNA is TGCAGCGTGACAGGGGTCTCGACCACAAAAGAGACCCAGTACTTC.